This TCR beta chain derives from a study of read filtering for tumor transcriptome and immune sequencing. Study summary: Among patients, roughly 17 were male and 14 female, aged about 45 to 85 (mean approximately 64).

From roughly 0.4 ug of RNA, a library with molecular barcoded alpha/delta and beta/gamma adaptors was made. One entry per CDR3 protein results from TCRdb running MiXCR on the reads. This table holds about 57,000 distinct CDR3 sequences, about 15% found once. Per the germline V gene, CDR1 is SGHDN and CDR2 is FVKESK. Trimming cost V 1 base and J 6 bases, with 13 bases left between them. The CDR3 contains 15 residues. The receptor comes from a donor aged 40 or older with multiple myeloma. V and J are TRBV14 and TRBJ2-1, with D hard to call. Sequencing was performed on a population of CD138-negative cells sorted from bone marrow. The CDR3 DNA sequence: TGTGCCAGCAGCCAAGGGGTACAGAGTTCCAATGAGCAGTTCTTC. It yields the protein CASSQGVQSSNEQFF.